This T cell receptor (beta chain) was observed in a study of cytomegalovirus exposure and HLA in healthy donors. The repertoire was sequenced with immunoSEQ multiplex PCR; TCRdb's copy has only in-frame clones and lacks some. The sample contains approximately 90,000 clones, approximately 93% of which appear only once. This clone has just a few counts. Germline V lookup: CDR1 SQVTM, CDR2 ANQGSEA. V lost 0 bases and J lost 0, with 9 bases in between. The CDR3 length is 14 residues. The sequence derives from a woman in her twenties or thirties in good health and CMV-seropositive. The chain couples TRBV29-1 to TRBJ2-7; D is unclear. The specimen was PBMCs. CDR3 in DNA: TGCAGCGTTGAAGACCCCGCCAGCTCCTACGAGCAGTACTTC. Amino acid sequence: CSVEDPASSYEQYF.